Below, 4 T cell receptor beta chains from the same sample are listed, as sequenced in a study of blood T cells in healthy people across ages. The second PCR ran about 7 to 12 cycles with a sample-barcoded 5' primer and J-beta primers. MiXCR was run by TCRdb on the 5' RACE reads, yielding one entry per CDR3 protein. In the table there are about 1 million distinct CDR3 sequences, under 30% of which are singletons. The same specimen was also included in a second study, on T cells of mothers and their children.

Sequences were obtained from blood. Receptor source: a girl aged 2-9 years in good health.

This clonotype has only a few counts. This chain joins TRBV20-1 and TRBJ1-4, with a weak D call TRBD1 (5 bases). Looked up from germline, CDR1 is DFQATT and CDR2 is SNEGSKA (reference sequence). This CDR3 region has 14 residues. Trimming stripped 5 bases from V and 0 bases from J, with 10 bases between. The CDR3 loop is CSAPRQSTNEKLFF. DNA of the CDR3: TGCAGTGCTCCTAGACAGTCAACTAATGAAAAACTGTTTTTT.

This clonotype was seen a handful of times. This chain's CDR3 is CASSEFRRASYEQYF. The DNA for the CDR3 is TGTGCCAGCAGTGAATTTAGAAGGGCCTCCTACGAGCAGTACTTC. The rearrangement uses TRBV6-1 and TRBJ2-7; D unresolved. Trimming cost V 2 bases and J 0 bases, with 11 bases left between them. CDR1 and CDR2 (germline): MNHNS, SASEGT. The CDR3 is 15 amino acids.

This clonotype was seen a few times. The CDR3 sequence: CASSVGGEMNEQYF. The CDR3 DNA sequence: TGTGCCAGCAGCGTAGGAGGGGAAATGAACGAGCAGTACTTC. J is TRBJ2-7 and V is TRBV9; either TRBD1 or TRBD2 may supply D (5 bases each). The V end was cut by 0 bases, the J end by 5 bases, with 12 bases between. CDR3 length: 14 residues. In germline, CDR1 is SGDLS, CDR2 YYNGEE.

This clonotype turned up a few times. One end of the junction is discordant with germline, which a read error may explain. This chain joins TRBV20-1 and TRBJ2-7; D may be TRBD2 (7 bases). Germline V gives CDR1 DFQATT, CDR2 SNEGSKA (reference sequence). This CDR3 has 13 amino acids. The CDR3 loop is CSAVRGALDEQCF. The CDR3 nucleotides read TGCAGTGCGGTACGGGGGGCCTTGGACGAGCAGTGCTTC.